This record covers a single T cell receptor beta chain. Antigen unknown. The sample's time point: newly diagnosed GD, antithyroid drugs for less than 3 months. The authors made the TCR library using RNA they extracted from PBMCs. The TCR beta library used iRepertoire HTBI primers with Arm-PCR amplification of CDR3. Study processing details: Samples jointly harbored about 65 TRBV and fewer than 15 TRBJ segments. In TCRdb, the multiplex PCR reads were re-called with MiXCR into one record per CDR3 protein. The V and J calls, along with clone size, are taken from TCRdb and not from the paper's own processing. The table includes roughly 560,000 distinct CDR3 sequences, approximately 12% detected once. The sample is drawn from a study of regulatory T cells in long-lasting Graves disease. Regarding the study as a whole: TRBV28, TRBJ1-2 and TRBJ2-5 were favored in persistent disease.

The CDR3 is 15 residues long. Germline V gene lookup returns CDR1 LGHDT and CDR2 YNNKEL (reference sequence). V was cut by 2 bases and J by 9 bases, with 14 bases left in between. This sample was shared with a second study, whose subject was T cells in Graves' hyperthyroidism and ophthalmopathy. That investigation notes: Clinical symptoms, serum thyroxine and TRAb, thyroid ultrasound and orbital computed tomography together formed the diagnostic basis. HTBI primers drove first-round RT-PCR of the TCR CDR3.

The sequencing here drew on peripheral blood mononuclear cells (PBMCs), taken at new diagnosis, from a patient treated with antithyroid drugs. The rearrangement links TRBV3-1 to TRBJ1-6, with D possibly TRBD1 on 5 matching bases. This receptor was identified in a young woman with Graves disease. The DNA of the CDR3 is TGTGCCAGCAGCCAATGGGTTGGGACGGCTTCACCCCTCCACTTT. It encodes CASSQWVGTASPLHF.